The text below deals with one T cell receptor beta chain. No antigen is known for it. A much more abundant neighbour one base away suggests this may be a read error. The data were taken from a study of tumor-infiltrating lymphocytes in primary liver carcinoma. Study conclusions and caveats: Tumor top-250-clone fractions significantly exceeded those of blood (p = 0.039). No comparison of CD4+ and CD8+ repertoires was made, since the samples were bulk unsorted.

The CDR3 covers 15 residues. The germline gives CDR1 SGHVS, CDR2 FQNEAQ. V lost 5 bases and J lost 5, with 18 bases in between. Synthesis of TCR beta cDNA was carried out from about 500 ng total RNA with a constant-region primer. Construction of TCR beta libraries relied on three successive nested multiplex PCR rounds employing slightly modified ARM-PCR. The opening two PCR rounds, about 11 cycles each, paired TRBV1-TRBV30 forward primers with a C-beta reverse primer. One entry per CDR3 protein, called by TCRdb with MiXCR from the multiplex PCR reads. The sample holds 250,000 to 350,000 distinct CDR3 sequences, 50% to 60% seen once. Alongside blood RNA obtained from unsorted whole blood, germline DNA was also extracted.

The V and J genes are TRBV7-8 and TRBJ2-5; the D gene is possibly TRBD1 (5 bases). This TCR was sampled from a woman aged 25-40 years with primary liver carcinoma and hepatitis B virus infection. The source material was peripheral blood. The CDR3 DNA is TGTGCCAGCAGCATAGAAGGGGCCGATAGGGAGACCCAGTACTTC. The encoded protein is CASSIEGADRETQYF.